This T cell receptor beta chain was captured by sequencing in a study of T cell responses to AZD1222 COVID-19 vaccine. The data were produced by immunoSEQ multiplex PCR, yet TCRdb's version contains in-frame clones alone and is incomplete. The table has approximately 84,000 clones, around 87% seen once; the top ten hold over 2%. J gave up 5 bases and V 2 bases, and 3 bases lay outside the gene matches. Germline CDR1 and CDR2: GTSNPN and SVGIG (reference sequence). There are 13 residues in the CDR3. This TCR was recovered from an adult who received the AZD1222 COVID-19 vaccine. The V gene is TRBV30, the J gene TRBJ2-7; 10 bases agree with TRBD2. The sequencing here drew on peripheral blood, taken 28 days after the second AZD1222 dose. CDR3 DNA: TGTGCCTGGAGTCGGACTAGCGGCCACGAGCAGTACTTC. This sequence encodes CAWSRTSGHEQYF.